The 16 T cell receptor beta chains listed next were all sequenced from one sample in a study of blood T cell repertoires in COVID-19. The assay was immunoSEQ multiplex PCR, and TCRdb's table has in-frame clones only and misses some. The sample gives roughly 240,000 clones, 83% of which show up once; 3.6% is in the top ten. Sequenced material: PBMCs or T cells enriched from blood (not recorded which). These receptors were taken from a middle-aged woman who had been exposed to COVID-19.

This clone was detected only a few times. This chain joins TRBV7-9 and TRBJ2-7; D perhaps matches TRBD2 (5 bases). The CDR3 length is 14 residues. The germline V gene encodes CDR1 SEHNR and CDR2 FQNEAQ (reference sequence). V dropped 7 bases and J dropped 6 bases, with 19 bases sitting between them. CDR3 nucleotides: TGTGCCAGCAAAATAGACGTCGGGGAACCCGAGCAGTACTTC. Translating it yields CASKIDVGEPEQYF.

The V gene is TRBV2, the J gene TRBJ1-3; D perhaps matches TRBD1 (5 bases). Germline-derived CDR1 and CDR2 are SNHLY and FYNNEI. V was clipped by 4 bases and J by 3 bases, with 10 bases between them. This CDR3 is 14 amino acids long. CDR3 in amino acids: CASSVGTVGNTIYF. Here the CDR3 DNA reads TGTGCCAGCAGTGTGGGGACTGTTGGAAACACCATATATTTT.

J is TRBJ2-4 and V is TRBV9; D remains unclear. The CDR3 length is 16 residues. Germline CDR1 is SGDLS and CDR2 is YYNGEE. Trimming stripped 0 bases from V and 0 bases from J, with 10 bases between. This chain's CDR3 is CASSVERPLAKNIQYF. CDR3 nucleotides: TGTGCCAGCAGCGTAGAGAGGCCACTAGCCAAAAACATTCAGTACTTC.

The chain uses TRBV12-3 or TRBV12-4 and TRBJ1-2; the D gene is possibly TRBD1 (6 bases). V was cut by 3 bases and J by 8 bases, with 13 bases left in between. The CDR3 has 13 residues. The CDR3 DNA sequence: TGTGCCAGCAGTTTCGGGGGGGGCGAAGGCTACACCTTC. This translates into CASSFGGGEGYTF.

The chain is built from TRBV7-6 and TRBJ2-2, with 7 bases fitting TRBD1. Losses at the gene ends were 4 bases for V and 4 bases for J; bases not matched to a gene: 3. The CDR3 has 14 amino acids. The germline V gene has CDR1 SGHVS and CDR2 FNYEAQ. The CDR3 DNA follows: TGTGCCAGCAGCTCAGACAGGGCCACCGGGGAGCTGTTTTTT. Encoded protein: CASSSDRATGELFF.

This clone was counted between two and nine times. This chain uses TRBV28 with TRBJ1-5; D uncertain. The CDR3 totals 13 residues. Germline V lookup: CDR1 MDHEN, CDR2 SYDVKM. V dropped 3 bases and J dropped 6 bases, with 9 bases sitting between them. Written as DNA, the CDR3 is TGTGCCAGCAGTTTTGTTACTCCTCAGCCCCAGCATTTT. This gives the protein CASSFVTPQPQHF.

The chain is built from TRBV4-2 and TRBJ1-1; 8 nucleotides line up with TRBD1. This CDR3 spans 15 amino acids. CDR1 and CDR2 (germline): LGHNA, YNFKEQ. V lost 3 bases, J lost 6 bases, and 9 bases stayed unmatched. CDR3 amino acids: CASSQDRVTLAEAFF. In DNA form, the CDR3 reads TGTGCCAGCAGCCAGGACAGGGTAACCCTCGCTGAAGCTTTCTTT.

The gene calls are TRBV19 and TRBJ1-5, with 8 nucleotides matching TRBD1. The CDR3 loop spans 17 amino acids. The germline CDR1 and CDR2 sequences are LNHDA and SQIVND (reference sequence). The J segment lost 0 bases and the V segment lost 10 bases, leaving 14 bases of the junction unmatched. The CDR3 nucleotides are TGTGCCACCCAACGAAAGGGACAGGCCCATAGCAATCAGCCCCAGCATTTT. Amino acids: CATQRKGQAHSNQPQHF.

The chain joins TRBV19 to TRBJ1-2, with a tentative D call TRBD1 (5 bases). The V and J ends lost 10 bases and 5 bases respectively, with 14 bases between them. The germline gives CDR1 LNHDA, CDR2 SQIVND (reference sequence). This CDR3 contains 12 residues. CDR3 sequence: CATRRAGYGYTF. The CDR3 DNA is TGTGCCACCCGAAGAGCAGGGTATGGCTACACCTTC.

This clone has just a few counts. The chain's CDR3 is CASSQEYGGGETQYF. CDR3 bases: TGCGCCAGCAGCCAAGAATATGGCGGGGGCGAGACCCAGTACTTC. The chain has TRBV4-3 and TRBJ2-5; weak D call: TRBD2 (7 bases). V lost 0 bases, J lost 5 bases, and 13 bases lay in between. CDR3 length: 15 amino acids. The germline V gene has CDR1 LGHNA and CDR2 YSLEER.

The rearrangement uses TRBV28 and TRBJ1-2, with D unclear. V was pared by 6 bases and J by 5 bases, with 10 bases between. The CDR3 totals 12 residues. Germline lookup yields CDR1 MDHEN and CDR2 SYDVKM. CDR3 in amino acids: CASSQELYGYTF. In DNA form, the CDR3 reads TGTGCCAGCAGCCAGGAACTTTATGGCTACACCTTC.

The chain links TRBV7-6 to TRBJ2-7; weak D call: TRBD2 (6 bases). CDR1 is SGHVS, CDR2 FNYEAQ, per germline. CDR3 length equals 15 residues. Trimming pared 1 base from V and 3 bases from J, leaving 13 bases between. In DNA form, the CDR3 reads TGTGCCAGCAGCTTAGACGCGGGGCTCAACTACGAGCAGTACTTC. It codes for CASSLDAGLNYEQYF.

This clone was detected only once. The chain has TRBV24-1 and TRBJ1-2, with TRBD1 matching over 7 bases. The CDR3 is 14 residues long. CDR1 is KGHDR, CDR2 SFDVKD, per germline. V lost 4 bases to trimming and J lost 2 bases; unmatched junction nucleotides: 3. The CDR3 DNA sequence: TGTGCCACCAGTGAAACAGGGGCGAACTATGGCTACACCTTC. Amino acids: CATSETGANYGYTF.

The J gene is TRBJ1-6, the V gene TRBV2; 7 nucleotides agree with TRBD1. Germline values: CDR1 SNHLY, CDR2 FYNNEI. J was trimmed by 1 base and V by 4 bases; bases with no gene match: 1. This CDR3 is built from 15 residues. The CDR3 nucleotides are TGTGCCAGCAGTGGGGACAGATCCTATAATTCACCCCTCCACTTT. It yields the protein CASSGDRSYNSPLHF.

The V and J genes are TRBV7-3 and TRBJ2-5; 7 bases match TRBD2. The germline V gene encodes CDR1 SGHTA and CDR2 FQGTGA. V lost 5 bases, J lost 6 bases, and 9 bases stayed unmatched. The CDR3 totals 14 residues. CDR3 region: CASSPGGSLKTQYF. As DNA, the CDR3 is TGTGCCAGCAGCCCCGGGGGGAGTTTAAAGACCCAGTACTTC.

At least ten counts were recorded for this clone. The chain is built from TRBV7-5 and TRBJ1-3; TRBD1, the D gene given by the table, was not confirmed from the DNA. TRBV7-5 counts as a pseudogene. The length of the CDR3 is 15 residues. CDR3 residues: CARSPGQGSGNTIYF. CDR3 DNA sequence: TGTGCCAGAAGCCCGGGACAGGGAAGTGGAAACACCATATATTTT.